The present entry profiles one T cell receptor beta chain with its context. Its antigen is not identified. V was pared by 1 base and J by 2 bases, with 11 bases between. The CDR3 length is 15 residues. The data are from a study of T cells after yellow fever vaccination. Study results and caveats: FACS-sorted repertoires might harbor abundant contaminating clonotypes from the bulk population.

TCRdb re-analysed the 5' RACE reads in MiXCR, keeping a single row per CDR3 protein. The sample contains roughly 150,000 distinct CDR3 sequences, 6.5% to 8.5% of which appear only once. The source is a man aged 18 to 29 who received the YFV17D yellow fever vaccine. The rearrangement links TRBV12-3 or TRBV12-4 to TRBJ1-1; D ambiguous. Specimen: CD4+ T cells sorted from PBMCs, collected 4 to 5 days after the first yellow fever vaccination. The CDR3 sequence is CASSLGVSGNTEAFF. CDR3 in DNA: TGTGCCAGCAGTTTAGGGGTATCGGGAAACACTGAAGCTTTCTTT.